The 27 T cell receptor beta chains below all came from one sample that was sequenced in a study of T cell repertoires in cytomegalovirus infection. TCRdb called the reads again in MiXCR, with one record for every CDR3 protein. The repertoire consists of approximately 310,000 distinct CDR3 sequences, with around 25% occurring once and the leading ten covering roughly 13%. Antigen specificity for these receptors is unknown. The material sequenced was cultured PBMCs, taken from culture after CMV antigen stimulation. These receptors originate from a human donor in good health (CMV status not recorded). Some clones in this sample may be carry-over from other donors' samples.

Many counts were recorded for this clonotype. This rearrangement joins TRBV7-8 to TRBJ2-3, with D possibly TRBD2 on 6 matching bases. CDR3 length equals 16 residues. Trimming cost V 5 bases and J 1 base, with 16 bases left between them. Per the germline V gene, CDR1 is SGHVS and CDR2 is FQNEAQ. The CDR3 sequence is CASSVTLAARTDTQYF. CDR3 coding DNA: TGTGCCAGCAGCGTCACCTTAGCGGCTCGCACAGATACGCAGTATTTT.

CDR3 residues: CASSQDEGSSYSGANVLTF. In DNA, the CDR3 is TGCGCCAGCAGCCAAGATGAGGGCAGCTCATACTCTGGGGCCAACGTCCTGACTTTC. The rearrangement uses TRBV4-3 and TRBJ2-6, with D maybe TRBD2 (5 bases). The CDR3 loop spans 19 amino acids. V was pared by 0 bases and J by 0 bases, with 15 bases between. Germline V CDR1 and CDR2: LGHNA, YSLEER.

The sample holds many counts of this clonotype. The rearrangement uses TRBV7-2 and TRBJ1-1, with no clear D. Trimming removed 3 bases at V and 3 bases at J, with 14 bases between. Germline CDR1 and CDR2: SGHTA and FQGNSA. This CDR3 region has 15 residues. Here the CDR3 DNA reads TGTGCCAGCAGCTTGCGTAATGGGCAGTACACTGAAGCTTTCTTT. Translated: CASSLRNGQYTEAFF.

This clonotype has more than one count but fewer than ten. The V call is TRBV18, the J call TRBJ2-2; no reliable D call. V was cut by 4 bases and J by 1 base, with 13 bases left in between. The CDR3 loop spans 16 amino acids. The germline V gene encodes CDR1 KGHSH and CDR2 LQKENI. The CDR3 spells CASSRAETGNTGELFF. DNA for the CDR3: TGTGCCAGCTCACGGGCCGAGACCGGGAACACCGGGGAGCTGTTTTTT.

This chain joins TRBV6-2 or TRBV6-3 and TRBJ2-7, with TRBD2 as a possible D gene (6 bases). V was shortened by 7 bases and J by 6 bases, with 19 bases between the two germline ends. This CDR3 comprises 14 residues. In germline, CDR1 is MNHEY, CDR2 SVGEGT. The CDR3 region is CASNGRGTYFEQYV. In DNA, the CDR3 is TGTGCCAGCAACGGACGGGGGACTTATTTCGAGCAGTACGTC.

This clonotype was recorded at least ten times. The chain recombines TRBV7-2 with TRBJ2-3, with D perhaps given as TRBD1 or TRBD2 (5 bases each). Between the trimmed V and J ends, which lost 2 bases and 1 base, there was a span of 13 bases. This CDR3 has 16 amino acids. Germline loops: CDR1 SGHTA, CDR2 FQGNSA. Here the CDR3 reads CASSLYAGTGTDTQYF. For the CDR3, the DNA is TGTGCCAGCAGCTTATATGCAGGGACCGGCACAGATACGCAGTATTTT.

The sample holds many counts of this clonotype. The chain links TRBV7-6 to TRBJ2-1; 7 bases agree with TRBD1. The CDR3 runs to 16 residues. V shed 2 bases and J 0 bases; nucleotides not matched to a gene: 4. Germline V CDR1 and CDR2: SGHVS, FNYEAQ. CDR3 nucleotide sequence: TGTGCCAGCAGCTTATATGAGGGGGCCTCCTACAATGAGCAGTTCTTC. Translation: CASSLYEGASYNEQFF.

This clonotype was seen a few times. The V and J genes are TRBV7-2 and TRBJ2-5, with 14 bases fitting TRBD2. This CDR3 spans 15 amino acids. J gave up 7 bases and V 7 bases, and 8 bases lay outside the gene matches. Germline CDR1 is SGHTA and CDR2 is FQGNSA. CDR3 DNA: TGTGCCAGCACCGGGGGACTAGCGGGAGTTAGGACCCAGTACTTC. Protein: CASTGGLAGVRTQYF.

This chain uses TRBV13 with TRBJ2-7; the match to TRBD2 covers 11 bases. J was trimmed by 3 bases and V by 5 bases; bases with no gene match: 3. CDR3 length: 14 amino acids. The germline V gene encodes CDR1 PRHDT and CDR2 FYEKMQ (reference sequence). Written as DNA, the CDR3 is TGTGCCAGCAGCCAAGGGACTAGCGGCTACGAGCAGTACTTC. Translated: CASSQGTSGYEQYF.

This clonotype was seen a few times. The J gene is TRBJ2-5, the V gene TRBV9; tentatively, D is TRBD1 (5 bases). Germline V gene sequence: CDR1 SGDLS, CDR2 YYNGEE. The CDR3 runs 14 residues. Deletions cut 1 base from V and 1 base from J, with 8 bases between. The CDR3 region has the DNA TGTGCCAGCAGCGTACCCGACAGCCAAGAGACCCAGTACTTC. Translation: CASSVPDSQETQYF.

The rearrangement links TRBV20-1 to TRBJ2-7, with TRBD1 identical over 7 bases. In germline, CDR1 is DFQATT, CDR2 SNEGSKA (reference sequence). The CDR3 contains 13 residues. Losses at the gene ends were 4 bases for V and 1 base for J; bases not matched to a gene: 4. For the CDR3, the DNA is TGCAGTGCTAAAGGGACAGATTCCTACGAGCAGTACTTC. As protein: CSAKGTDSYEQYF.

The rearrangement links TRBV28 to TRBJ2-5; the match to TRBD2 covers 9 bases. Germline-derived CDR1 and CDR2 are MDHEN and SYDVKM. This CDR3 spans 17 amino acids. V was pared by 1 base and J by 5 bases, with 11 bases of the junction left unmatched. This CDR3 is CASSLSPGVAGVETQYF. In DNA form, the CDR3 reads TGTGCCAGCAGTTTATCCCCGGGGGTAGCGGGAGTGGAGACCCAGTACTTC.

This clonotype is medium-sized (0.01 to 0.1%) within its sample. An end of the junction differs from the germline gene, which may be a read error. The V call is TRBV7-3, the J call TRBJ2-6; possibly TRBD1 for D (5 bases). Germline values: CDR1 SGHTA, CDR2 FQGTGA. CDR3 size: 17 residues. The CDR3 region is CASSLTGTTSGANVLTF. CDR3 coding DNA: TGTGCCAGCAGTTTAACAGGCACCACCTCTGGGGCCAACGTCCTGACTTTC. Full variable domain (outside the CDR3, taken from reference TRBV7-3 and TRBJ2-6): GAGVSQTPSNKVTEKGKYVELRCDPISGHTALYWYRQSLGQGPEFLIYFQGTGAADDSGLPNDRFFAVRPEGSVSTLKIQRTERGDSAVYLCASSLTGTTSGANVLTFGAGSRLTVL.

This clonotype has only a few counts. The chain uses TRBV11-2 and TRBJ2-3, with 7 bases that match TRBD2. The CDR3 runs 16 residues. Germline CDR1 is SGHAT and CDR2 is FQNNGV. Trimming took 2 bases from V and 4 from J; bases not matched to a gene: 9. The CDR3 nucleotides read TGTGCCAGCAGCTTACCTGGGGGGGGAGGCGCAGATACGCAGTATTTT. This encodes CASSLPGGGGADTQYF.

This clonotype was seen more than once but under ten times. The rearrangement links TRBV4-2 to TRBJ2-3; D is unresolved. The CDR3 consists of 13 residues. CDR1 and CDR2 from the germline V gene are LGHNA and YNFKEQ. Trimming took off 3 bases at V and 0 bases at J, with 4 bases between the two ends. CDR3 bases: TGTGCCAGCAGCCAGTCTAGCACAGATACGCAGTATTTT. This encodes CASSQSSTDTQYF.

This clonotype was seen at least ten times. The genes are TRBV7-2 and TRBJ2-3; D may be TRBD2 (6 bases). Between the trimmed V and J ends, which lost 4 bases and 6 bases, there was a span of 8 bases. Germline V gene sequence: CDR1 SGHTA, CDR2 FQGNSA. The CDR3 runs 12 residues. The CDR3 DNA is TGTGCCAGCAGCTCTAGCGACGATACGCAGTATTTT. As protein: CASSSSDDTQYF.

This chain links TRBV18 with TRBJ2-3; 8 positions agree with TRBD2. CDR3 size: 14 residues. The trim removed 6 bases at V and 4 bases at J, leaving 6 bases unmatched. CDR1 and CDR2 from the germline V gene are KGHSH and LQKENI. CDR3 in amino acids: CASSPKLAADTQYF. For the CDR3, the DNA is TGTGCCAGCTCGCCGAAACTAGCGGCAGATACGCAGTATTTT.

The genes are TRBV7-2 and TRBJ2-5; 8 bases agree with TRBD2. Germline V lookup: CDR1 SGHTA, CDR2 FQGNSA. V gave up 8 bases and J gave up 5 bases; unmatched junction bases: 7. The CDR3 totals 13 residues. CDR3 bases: TGTGCCAGCGGGCCGGGAGGGAGGGAGACCCAGTACTTC. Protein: CASGPGGRETQYF.

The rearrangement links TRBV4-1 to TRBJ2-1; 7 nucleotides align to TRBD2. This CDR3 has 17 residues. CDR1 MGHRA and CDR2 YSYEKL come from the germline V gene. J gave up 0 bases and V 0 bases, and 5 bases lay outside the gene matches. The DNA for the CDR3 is TGCGCCAGCAGCCAAGATCGCCGCGGGAGCTCCTACAATGAGCAGTTCTTC. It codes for CASSQDRRGSSYNEQFF.

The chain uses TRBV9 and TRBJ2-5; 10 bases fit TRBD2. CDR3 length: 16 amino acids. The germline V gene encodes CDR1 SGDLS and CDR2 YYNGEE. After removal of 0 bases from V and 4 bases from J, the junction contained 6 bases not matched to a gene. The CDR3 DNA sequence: TGTGCCAGCAGCGTAGACCTAGCGGGAGTTGGAGAGACCCAGTACTTC. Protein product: CASSVDLAGVGETQYF.

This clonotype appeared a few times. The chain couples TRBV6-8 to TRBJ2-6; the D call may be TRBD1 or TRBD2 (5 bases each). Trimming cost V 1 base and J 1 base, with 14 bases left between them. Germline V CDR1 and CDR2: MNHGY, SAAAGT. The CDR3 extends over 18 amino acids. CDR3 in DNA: TGTGCCAGCAGTTACTTTCTAAACTGGGGGTCTGGGGCCAACGTCCTGACTTTC. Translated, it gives CASSYFLNWGSGANVLTF.

The CDR3 nucleotides read TGTGCCATCAGTGAGTCGTGGGGCCCCTCTGGAAACACCATATATTTT. Its protein product is CAISESWGPSGNTIYF. This rearrangement joins TRBV10-3 to TRBJ1-3; tentative D call: TRBD1 (5 bases). CDR1 is ENHRY and CDR2 is SYGVKD in the germline V gene. The V and J ends lost 0 bases and 0 bases respectively, with 9 bases between them. The CDR3 totals 16 residues.

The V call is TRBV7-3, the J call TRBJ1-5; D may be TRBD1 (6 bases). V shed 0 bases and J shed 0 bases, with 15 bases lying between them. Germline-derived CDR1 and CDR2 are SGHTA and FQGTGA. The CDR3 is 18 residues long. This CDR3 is CASSLTWTELNSNQPQHF. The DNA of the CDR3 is TGTGCCAGCAGCTTAACCTGGACAGAACTCAATAGCAATCAGCCCCAGCATTTT. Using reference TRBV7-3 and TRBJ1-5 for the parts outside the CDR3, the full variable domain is GAGVSQTPSNKVTEKGKYVELRCDPISGHTALYWYRQSLGQGPEFLIYFQGTGAADDSGLPNDRFFAVRPEGSVSTLKIQRTERGDSAVYLCASSLTWTELNSNQPQHFGDGTRLSIL.

DNA of the CDR3: TGTGCCAGCAGTTACGGGACTAGCGGGAGCCGCACAGATACGCAGTATTTT. Translating gives CASSYGTSGSRTDTQYF. The rearrangement links TRBV6-2 or TRBV6-3 to TRBJ2-3, with 14 bases identical to TRBD2. The germline V gene encodes CDR1 MNHEY and CDR2 SVGEGT. J gave up 1 base and V 2 bases, and 2 bases lay outside the gene matches. This CDR3 region has 17 residues.

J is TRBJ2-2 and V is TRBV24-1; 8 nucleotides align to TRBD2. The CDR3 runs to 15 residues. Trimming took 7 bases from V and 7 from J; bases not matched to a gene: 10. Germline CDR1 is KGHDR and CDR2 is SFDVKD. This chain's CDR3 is CATSPTSVPDGELFF. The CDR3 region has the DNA TGTGCCACCAGCCCGACTAGCGTACCGGACGGGGAGCTGTTTTTT.

The CDR3 here is CASRPHRGGVEENLTDTQYF. CDR3 nucleotides: TGCGCCAGCAGACCCCATAGGGGTGGGGTGGAGGAGAACCTCACAGATACGCAGTATTTT. V is TRBV5-1 and J is TRBJ2-3; D assignment may be TRBD1 or TRBD2 (5 bases each). The V end lost 5 bases, the J end lost 2 bases, and 30 bases lay between the germline ends. Germline CDR1 is SGHRS and CDR2 is YFSETQ. The CDR3 runs 20 residues.

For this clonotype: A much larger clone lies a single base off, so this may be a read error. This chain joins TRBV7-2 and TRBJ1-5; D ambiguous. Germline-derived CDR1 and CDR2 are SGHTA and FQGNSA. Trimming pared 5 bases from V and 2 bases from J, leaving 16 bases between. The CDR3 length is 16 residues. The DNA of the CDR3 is TGTGCCAGCAGCCCCGAAGGGTTTGCGGGCAATCAGCCCCAGCATTTT. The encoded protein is CASSPEGFAGNQPQHF.